This TCR beta chain came from a study of vaccination and CD4 T cells after COVID-19 (dated by TCRdb to the early 2020s). With regard to the full study: Convalescent patients had a positive SARS-CoV-2 result on nasal swab PCR, and of these patients, 8 or 9 had mild disease and one had severe disease. The convalescent cohort included six males and four females, with two Hispanic individuals, seven Caucasians, two Asians and one multiracial person. Participants received two doses of either the Pfizer-BioNTech BNT162b2 vaccine (n=8) or the Moderna mRNA-1273 vaccine (n=2). Post-vaccine blood samples were taken a median of 72 days after the second vaccine dose, with a range of about 13 to 241 days. The cultures were stimulated with overlapping spike peptide pools from SARS-CoV-2 and from the common cold coronaviruses HCoV-NL63, HCoV-OC43 and HCoV-229E. In under 13 COVID-19 convalescent patients and several infection-naive healthy vaccine recipients, researchers compared the spike-specific CD4+ TCR repertoire from before mRNA vaccination with the repertoire from after. Post-COVID blood samples were collected from convalescent patients a median of roughly 100 days after diagnosis, with a range of roughly 35 to 161 days. Control cultures used a CEFX viral epitope pool as positive control, an HIV-1 Nef peptide pool as negative control, or no peptide.

Spanning cysteine to phenylalanine, the CDR3 consists of 11 amino acids. The entry retains the CDR3 DNA only, 33 bases that are in frame from base 1. V loses 0 bases of germline sequence and J loses 9 bases, and the interval between the two ends is 3 bases. CDR1 and CDR2, per the germline V gene, are SGHNT and YENEEA. Note on this clonotype: The specificity of this receptor is unknown. Nothing much larger sits one base from this clone, and base qualities are not available.

Preparation of the library involved PCR. DNA from cultured CD4+ T cells underwent TCR sequencing with the Oncomine TCR Beta short-read assay at the Johns Hopkins FTIC core. The QIAamp micro DNA kit was used to extract genomic DNA from the cultured CD4+ T cells. Oncomine TCR Beta libraries from cultured CD4+ T cells were pooled using unique dual indexes and sequenced on an Illumina iSeq 100. The original methods were these. Non-productive sequences were removed, and CDR3s that did not start with C, did not end with F or W, or were shorter than 7 amino acids were discarded. The MANAFEST web application was used to identify antigen-specific clonotypes by comparing peptide-stimulated wells against reference wells and other culture wells. Positive clones required FDR below 0.05, an odds ratio above 5, and productive frequency above 0.1% in at least two of three replicate wells. Clonotypes that were significantly expanded in both SARS-CoV-2 spike wells and at least one common cold coronavirus spike condition were defined as cross-reactive. Levenshtein distances (stringdist) and unrooted phylogenetic trees (ape) in R version 3.6.1 were used to assess CDR3 homology. The public reads were run again by TCRdb, first through fastp at Q25 and then through MiXCR, and only productive beta chains were kept. Each record represents a unique CDR3 protein, reported with the most common genes and DNA among its rows. Clone size and V and J calls follow TCRdb, not the original study. The sample contains around 15,000 distinct CDR3 sequences, approximately 46% of them found a single time. The leading ten clones occupy about 10% of the sample.

Results the study describes overall, beyond this receptor: An increase in the median number of SARS-CoV-2-reactive clonotypes from 20 to 25 after infection to a few dozen after vaccination was observed, but the change was not found to be significant. Of the vaccine-specific clones found in convalescent patients, nearly all (304 of 307) were mono-reactive for SARS-CoV-2 spike instead of being cross-reactive with common cold coronaviruses. Among convalescent patients, a median about 87% of the SARS-CoV-2-reactive clones seen after vaccination appeared only after vaccination, which suggests priming specific to the vaccine. Relatively few convalescent patients were included in the study, and early timepoints after natural infection were not analyzed.

The treatment or condition label of this sample denotes: approximately nine-day PBMC culture with coronavirus spike peptide pools or control peptides (ViraFEST assay). The ViraFEST assay was used in the study, in which antigen-specific T cells were expanded with peptide pools and expanded clonotypes were subsequently identified by TCR sequencing. The positive SARS-CoV-2 PCR tests of the convalescent patients were dated from March to December 2020, before the Alpha, Beta and Delta variants emerged in the United States. Each well held 2.2 million or so PBMCs cultured in IMDM containing around 5% human AB serum and 10 IU/ml IL-2, with 8.5 to 10 ug/ml peptide pools added. On days 3 and 7, half of the culture medium was replaced with fresh IL-2-containing medium. After 10 to 11 days of culture, CD4+ T cells were isolated by negative selection with the EasySep CD4+ T cell isolation kit. Ficoll-Paque Plus gradient centrifugation was used to isolate PBMCs from whole blood, and the isolated PBMCs were then either used fresh or cryopreserved at -140C. Triplicate wells were generally used for each culture condition.

The source is a human donor who had recovered from COVID-19. This receptor chain uses TRBV11-3 and TRBJ2-1, with the D gene call left open. Input material: CD4+ T cells from blood, cultured in vitro. The sequenced DNA: TGTGCCAGCAGCTTAGACAGTGAGCAGTTCTTC. Translation gives CASSLDSEQFF.